The entry that follows covers one T cell receptor beta chain sequence. This clonotype has a handful of counts. Its specific antigen is unknown. It has no much larger one-base neighbor in the sample; base qualities were not kept. The protocol used for the library was 5' RACE. Sequencing used an Illumina HiSeq 2000. A universal primer binding site was added through template switching, and the final cDNA carried a unique molecular identifier so that TCR cDNA molecules could be counted accurately. Specific primers in the conserved constant-segment region were used to synthesize first-strand cDNA for TCR alpha and beta chains. To control for contamination, every cDNA library carried two barcodes: a SMART-Mk sample barcode plus Illumina barcodes. TruSeq adapter sequences, together with Illumina sample barcodes, were added in two successive PCR steps. Sequencing of the TCR alpha and beta cDNA libraries was done on the Illumina HiSeq platform using custom primers. The original methods were these. MiGEC processed the raw reads to extract unique molecular identifiers, while MiXCR was used to determine the CDR3 positions. Recombination models were inferred per individual with the repgenHMM and IGoR tools using an EM algorithm. The tcR package in R was used for shared clonotype analysis, with sharing normalized by the product of cloneset sizes. To study raw recombination free of thymic and clonal selection effects, out-of-frame nonproductive sequences were analyzed. The raw public reads went through TCRdb reprocessing: fastp at Q25, MiXCR clone calling, in-frame beta chains kept. Entries that share a CDR3 protein sequence are merged under the most common genes and DNA. The V and J calls were determined by TCRdb, not by the authors. The sample has over 200,000 distinct CDR3 sequences on record, 6% to 7% of them singletons. Approximately 15% of the sample lies in the top ten.

The sample belongs to a study of identical twins (dated by TCRdb to the mid-2010s). Study-level background: To test whether fetal clonotypes persist, this study deep-sequenced TCR alpha and beta repertoires from monozygotic twins, from unrelated adults of various ages, and from cord blood. To rule out contamination, replicate twin experiments were performed at different times with different library preparation protocols.

Study-wide conclusions, independent of this receptor: Invariant T cells such as MAIT and iNKT could partly confound zero-insertion analyses, although diverse VJ usage argued against such confounding for most clonotypes. In monozygotic twins, recombination models systematically underestimated out-of-frame TCR alpha sharing, but the models matched the sharing seen between unrelated individuals. Conclusions relied on cross-sectional statistical analysis, since the same donors could not be followed over many years. Fewer insertions were carried by abundant cord blood beta clonotypes, a similar but weaker trend appeared in young adult naive repertoires, and no such trend appeared in memory repertoires. Compared with coincidental sharing between unrelated individuals, out-of-frame TCR alpha sequences shared between twins showed an excess of sequences with low generation probability. In beta out-of-frame sequences, excess twin sharing was weaker, because having fewer shared sequences lowered the signal-to-noise ratio.

Only healthy Caucasian donors were included. The twin cohort comprised three pairs of female monozygotic twins, all aged roughly 18 to 30 years. Positive isolation kits from Invitrogen were used to isolate the CD4+ and CD8+ T cell populations. In the germline V gene, CDR1 corresponds to SGHVS and CDR2 to FNYEAQ. Trimming removed 4 bases from V and 0 bases from J, leaving 21 bases between the germline ends. The CDR3, from cysteine to phenylalanine, totals 19 residues. The entry retains the CDR3 DNA only, 57 bases that are in frame from base 1. The same specimen was also included in a second study, on T cells expressing NK-cell markers. As that second paper reports: In sorted CD3+CD56+NKG2C+, CD3+CD56+NKG2C- and CD3+CD56-NKG2C+ T-cell subsets from several donors, TCR beta-chain repertoires were profiled. Among the eight sequenced donors, only one was HCMV-seronegative, while the other seven were HCMV-seropositive. In several experiments an anti-gammadeltaTCR antibody was added to restrict sorting to alphabetaTCR-expressing T cells. In over 5 donors, the dominant CD3+CD56+NKG2C+ clonotypes were among the top 10 CD8+ clonotypes and accounted for about 1.0-7.0% of CD8+ T cells. Those dominant clonotypes were again the most abundant among CD3+CD56-NKG2C+ cells in a few donors, at roughly 28.3-65%. It remained unclear whether the expanded NKG2C-expressing T cell clones were specific for HCMV antigens. Randomly selected healthy volunteers, three men and five women, were used as the eight sequenced donors. A commercial ELISA kit detecting HCMV-specific IgG in serum was used to determine HCMV serostatus. MIGEC handled demultiplexing of the reads and grouping by UMI, while MiTCR was used to assemble and quantify clonotypes. To exclude erroneous sequences, only TCR cDNA sequences supported by at least two reads were retained. The tcR package was used for downstream repertoire analysis, and clonotypes were matched across fractions by CDR3 nucleotide sequence plus V segment. VDJmatch was used to annotate antigen specificity against VDJdb, with one amino acid substitution in CDR3 permitted.

This TCR came from a woman aged 18 to 35 in good health. The V and J segments used are TRBV7-6 and TRBJ2-2, with TRBD2 tentatively as D gene (6 bases match). Sequencing was done on a sample of CD8+ T cells sorted from blood. In nucleotides, the sequence is TGTGCCAGCAGCTGGCCGGGGAGTAGCGGAGCTACGAACACCGGGGAGCTGTTTTTT. Translated, it gives CASSWPGSSGATNTGELFF. Reference TRBV7-6 and TRBJ2-2 genes cover what lies past the CDR3, so the full variable domain is GAGVSQSPRYKVTKRGQDVALRCDPISGHVSLYWYRQALGQGPEFLTYFNYEAQQDKSGLPNDRFSAERPEGSISTLTIQRTEQRDSAMYRCASSWPGSSGATNTGELFFGEGSRLTVL.